The following is a T cell receptor beta chain sequence with its context. Enrolment of Seattle patients took place during active infection, and they were followed longitudinally. Trimming shortened V by 4 bases and J by 0 bases, and 14 bases separated the two germline ends. The germline V gene encodes CDR1 LGHDT and CDR2 YNNKEL (reference sequence). CDR3 length equals 16 residues. This sample was taken from a study of blood T cell repertoires in COVID-19. Overall study context: Samples taken during acute and convalescent COVID-19 were collected in the United States, Italy and Spain. From T cells, B-cell-depleted T cells, or PBMCs came the material, which was cDNA or gDNA.

Per the original data handling: Researchers report that nucleated cell counts were estimated from reference gene primer amplification. TCRdb's copy holds only in-frame clones and misses some; the assay was immunoSEQ multiplex PCR. That table supplies the V and J calls and clone size; D and trimming were determined from the DNA. Here the sample spans 440,000 or so clones, 89% being singletons. The chain recombines TRBV3-1 (or the pseudogene TRBV3-2) with TRBJ2-3, with D possibly being TRBD2 (6 bases). The clonotype comes from a woman aged 40 to 49 with COVID-19, enrolled during active disease. The sequencing sample was made of peripheral blood. The CDR3 loop is CASSPRWGVSTDTQYF. The DNA of the CDR3 is TGTGCCAGCAGCCCTAGGTGGGGGGTTAGCACAGATACGCAGTATTTT.